Listed here are 8 T cell receptor beta chains from one sample, sequenced in a study of cytomegalovirus exposure and HLA in healthy donors. PCR employed 60 Vbeta and 13 Jbeta primers. The data were produced by immunoSEQ multiplex PCR, yet TCRdb's version contains in-frame clones alone and is incomplete. The sample contains 180,000 or so clones, 60% to 80% of which appear only once. The sequenced sample was PBMCs. The source of these receptors is a man over 45 in good health and CMV-seropositive.

The chain combines TRBV7-6 with TRBJ2-3; D is perhaps TRBD2 (6 bases). In germline, CDR1 is SGHVS, CDR2 FNYEAQ. CDR3 length: 15 residues. Trimming cost V 5 bases and J 3 bases, with 15 bases left between them. The CDR3 sequence is CASSPGTHTTDTQYF. CDR3 nucleotides: TGTGCCAGCAGCCCCGGGACTCACACGACAGATACGCAGTATTTT.

The chain is built from TRBV2 and TRBJ1-5; D may be TRBD1 (6 bases). V was shortened by 6 bases and J by 3 bases, with 15 bases between the two germline ends. CDR1 SNHLY and CDR2 FYNNEI come from the germline V gene. CDR3 size: 15 residues. The CDR3 nucleotides read TGTGCCAGCAGGGGGGGCGGGGGTTTCAATCAGCCCCAGCATTTT. The encoded protein is CASRGGGGFNQPQHF.

J is TRBJ1-2 and V is TRBV19; D gene uncertain. This CDR3 is built from 15 residues. The V and J ends lost 3 bases and 0 bases respectively, with 11 bases between them. CDR1 LNHDA and CDR2 SQIVND come from the germline V gene (reference sequence). CDR3 sequence (DNA): TGTGCCAGTAGTATTACAGACGGTGCTAACTATGGCTACACCTTC. Its protein product is CASSITDGANYGYTF.

The J gene is TRBJ1-5, the V gene TRBV18; D is possibly TRBD1 (5 bases). The CDR3 totals 13 residues. Between the trimmed V and J ends, which lost 3 bases and 7 bases, there was a span of 10 bases. CDR1 is KGHSH, CDR2 LQKENI, per germline. In DNA form, the CDR3 reads TGTGCCAGCTCACCCCAAAAGGGGCAGCCCCAGCATTTT. Encoded protein: CASSPQKGQPQHF.

This chain links TRBV28 with TRBJ1-4; tentative D call: TRBD1 (5 bases). V was pared by 8 bases and J by 0 bases, with 7 bases between. The CDR3 sequence is 13 residues long. Per the germline V gene, CDR1 is MDHEN and CDR2 is SYDVKM. This CDR3 is CASGAATNEKLFF. The CDR3 DNA sequence: TGTGCCAGCGGGGCCGCAACTAATGAAAAACTGTTTTTT.

The J gene is TRBJ1-6, the V gene TRBV2; the D is unclear. Per germline, CDR1 SNHLY and CDR2 FYNNEI. Trimming took off 8 bases at V and 7 bases at J, with 12 bases between the two ends. The CDR3 is 13 amino acids. CDR3: CASRGRVNSPLHF. The CDR3 nucleotides read TGTGCCAGCCGTGGACGGGTAAATTCACCCCTCCACTTT.

This clone turned up a few times. The chain recombines TRBV28 with TRBJ1-1; D is perhaps TRBD1 (6 bases). Trimming removed 3 bases at V and 8 bases at J, with 16 bases between. CDR1 is MDHEN and CDR2 is SYDVKM in the germline V gene. This CDR3 is 14 amino acids long. DNA of the CDR3: TGTGCCAGCAGTTTTCCGCTGGGGACACTCGAAGCTTTCTTT. It codes for CASSFPLGTLEAFF.

The chain combines TRBV27 with TRBJ2-1; 7 positions match TRBD1. The V segment lost 6 bases and the J segment 1 base; nucleotides outside the gene matches: 3. CDR1 and CDR2 from the germline V gene are MNHEY and SMNVEV (reference sequence). The CDR3 has 14 residues. The CDR3 here is CASRPGGSYNEQFF. In DNA form, the CDR3 reads TGTGCCAGCAGACCAGGGGGATCCTACAATGAGCAGTTCTTC.